This T cell receptor beta chain was identified during a study of human T cells and chemical hapten exposure. Library construction involved attaching unique molecular identifiers to individual cDNA molecules, which allowed quantitative, reproducible TCR counting. In TCRdb, the RACE reads were re-called with MiXCR into one record per CDR3 protein. This table has some 79,000 distinct CDR3 sequences, about 7.5% appearing once. Germline V gene lookup returns CDR1 LGHDT and CDR2 YNNKEL (reference sequence). This CDR3 is built from 15 residues. J was trimmed by 2 bases and V by 1 base; bases with no gene match: 2. As to time point: patch test 1, 2 weeks after DPC sensitization. Treatment in this sample: therapeutic diphenylcyclopropenone sensitization with weekly scalp DPC. There are many counts of this clonotype.

Sequencing was performed on whole blood, taken in connection with sensitization to the hapten diphenylcyclopropenone (DPC). This clonotype was obtained from a woman in her thirties with alopecia areata. Some clones in this sample may be carry-over from other donors' samples. The rearrangement joins TRBV3-1 to TRBJ2-7, with 10 bases fitting TRBD1. CDR3 DNA: TGTGCCAGCAGCCAAGGGACAGGGGGGCCCTACGAGCAGTACTTC. Its protein is CASSQGTGGPYEQYF.